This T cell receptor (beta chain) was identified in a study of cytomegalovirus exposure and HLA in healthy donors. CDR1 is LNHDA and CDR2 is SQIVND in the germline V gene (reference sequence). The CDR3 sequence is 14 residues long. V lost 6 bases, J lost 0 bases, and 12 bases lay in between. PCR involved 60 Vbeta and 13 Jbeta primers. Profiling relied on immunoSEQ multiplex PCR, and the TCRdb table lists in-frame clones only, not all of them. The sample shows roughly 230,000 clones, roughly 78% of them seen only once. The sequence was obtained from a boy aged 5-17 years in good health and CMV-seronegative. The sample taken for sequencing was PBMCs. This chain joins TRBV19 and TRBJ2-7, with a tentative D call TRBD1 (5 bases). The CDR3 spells CASRPTGTSYEQYF. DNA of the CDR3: TGTGCCAGTAGGCCCACAGGCACCTCCTACGAGCAGTACTTC.